The rows below give T cell receptor beta chains drawn from one sample of a study of spatial heterogeneity in lung cancer. MiXCR, applied by TCRdb to the 5' RACE reads, yields one record per CDR3 protein. The sample lists some 10,000 distinct CDR3 sequences, about 12% seen once, with about 39% in the top ten. Sequences were derived from lung tumor tissue, sampled at surgery. These receptors came from a male donor with early-stage non-small cell lung cancer. Both conserved end residues are trimmed from each CDR3. Clone size is stated in some rows and not others, as once, few, many or a class when expanded.

v_call | clone_size | cdr3_length | cdr3_aa
TRBV28 | - | 11 | ASSLGKLETQY
TRBV10-2 | - | 12 | ASKTDQNTGELF
TRBV3-1 | - | 14 | ASSQDQTDSYNEQF
TRBV5-6 | - | 13 | ASSSTGGPNTEAF
TRBV2 | - | 11 | ASSERSDQPQH
TRBV20-1 | few | 14 | SAWGSASKSTDTQY
TRBV5-1 | many | 13 | ASSLGMQQTDTQY
TRBV2 | - | 11 | ASSPLERAAAF
TRBV6-2/TRBV6-3 | few | 11 | ASSYWGNQPQH
TRBV5-1 | - | 14 | ASSPLNRGRPYEQY
TRBV2 | - | 12 | ASSRSRGNQPQH
TRBV5-5 | many | 12 | ASSRDRYTDTQY
TRBV14 | many | 11 | ASSWDSYNEQF
TRBV9 | many | 15 | ASSVAGADSGANVLT
TRBV5-6 | few | 12 | ASSFRDSNQPQH
TRBV6-1 | many | 11 | ASSTDRTYGYT